The 6 T cell receptor beta chains below all came from one sample that was sequenced in a study of blood T cell repertoires in COVID-19. Generated by immunoSEQ multiplex PCR, the TCRdb table keeps only in-frame clones and is missing some. The sample records over 200,000 clones, more than 85% being singletons. Specimen: PBMCs or T cells enriched from blood (not recorded which). Every receptor here comes from a man aged 35-49 years who had recovered from COVID-19.

The rearrangement joins TRBV29-1 to TRBJ1-4, with D tentatively TRBD1 (6 bases). The CDR3 has 12 amino acids. Trimming took 4 bases from V and 7 from J, leaving 10 bases between them. In germline, CDR1 is SQVTM, CDR2 ANQGSEA. CDR3 DNA: TGCAGCGTTGCACAGGGATCTGAAAAACTGTTTTTT. It encodes CSVAQGSEKLFF.

This chain uses TRBV7-2 with TRBJ1-1; TRBD1 agrees at 7 bases. This CDR3 comprises 13 residues. Trimming at V came to 5 bases and at J to 11 bases, leaving 11 bases not matched to a gene. Germline assignment: CDR1 SGHTA and CDR2 FQGNSA. The chain's CDR3 is CASSQTLEGGAFF. CDR3 in DNA: TGTGCCAGCAGCCAAACGTTGGAAGGGGGCGCTTTCTTT.

With regard to this clone: A much larger clone is a single base away; this may be a read error. Other DNA variants within this sample encode the same CDR3. The genes are TRBV7-8 and TRBJ2-2, with TRBD2 matching 14 bases. The CDR3 covers 16 residues. Germline V lookup: CDR1 SGHVS, CDR2 FQNEAQ. J gave up 5 bases and V 5 bases, and 4 bases lay outside the gene matches. In nucleotides, the CDR3 is TGTGCCAGCAGCCGACTAGCGGGAGGGCGGACCGGGGAGCTGTTTTTT. The encoded protein is CASSRLAGGRTGELFF. Drawing the rest from reference TRBV7-8 and TRBJ2-2, the complete variable domain is GAGVSQSPRYKVAKRGQDVALRCDPISGHVSLFWYQQALGQGPEFLTYFQNEAQLDKSGLPSDRFFAERPEGSVSTLKIQRTQQEDSAVYLCASSRLAGGRTGELFFGEGSRLTVL.

The chain carries TRBV11-3 and TRBJ2-1; 7 bases line up with TRBD1. V lost 3 bases to trimming and J lost 1 base; unmatched junction nucleotides: 3. Looked up from germline, CDR1 is SGHNT and CDR2 is YENEEA. This CDR3 has 15 amino acids. This CDR3 reads CASSFRGQSYNEQFF. The CDR3 DNA reads as TGTGCCAGCAGCTTCCGGGGACAGTCCTACAATGAGCAGTTCTTC.

This clone was seen a few times. The genes are TRBV12-5 and TRBJ1-2; 8 bases are a match to TRBD1. The V gene end was trimmed by 5 bases and the J gene end by 8 bases; junction bases not matched to a gene: 4. The length of the CDR3 is 12 residues. Germline CDR1 LGHNT, CDR2 FRNRAP. This CDR3 reads CASGTRGQGYTF. As DNA, the CDR3 is TGTGCTAGTGGTACCAGGGGGCAAGGCTACACCTTC.

CDR3: CASSQDWAGLSYEQYF. Here the CDR3 DNA reads TGTGCCAGCAGCCAAGATTGGGCGGGACTCTCCTACGAGCAGTACTTC. The V call is TRBV14, the J call TRBJ2-7, with D tentatively TRBD2 (6 bases). This CDR3 is built from 16 residues. Trimming pared 0 bases from V and 0 bases from J, leaving 12 bases between. In germline, CDR1 is SGHDN, CDR2 FVKESK. The whole variable domain, filled in from reference TRBV14 and TRBJ2-7, reads EAGVTQFPSHSVIEKGQTVTLRCDPISGHDNLYWYRRVMGKEIKFLLHFVKESKQDESGMPNNRFLAERTGGTYSTLKVQPAELEDSGVYFCASSQDWAGLSYEQYFGPGTRLTVT.